The 5 T cell receptor beta chains given below trace back to one sample, sequenced in a study of blood T cell repertoires in COVID-19. Repertoires were generated with immunoSEQ multiplex PCR, while TCRdb's copy carries only in-frame clones and drops some. The sample lists 350,000 to 400,000 clones, more than 85% occurring once. The sequencing sample was made of PBMCs or T cells enriched from blood (not recorded which). The receptors here all came from a woman aged 35 to 49 who had been exposed to COVID-19.

This rearrangement joins TRBV27 to TRBJ1-2, with TRBD1 matching 7 bases. With V trimmed by 6 bases and J by 8 bases, 9 bases remained unmatched. Germline loops: CDR1 MNHEY, CDR2 SMNVEV (reference sequence). This CDR3 has 13 amino acids. This chain's CDR3 is CASRVAGGHGYTF. CDR3 nucleotides: TGTGCCAGCAGAGTAGCAGGGGGTCACGGCTACACCTTC.

Only one count was recorded for this clone. The V call is TRBV7-3, the J call TRBJ2-2; 9 nucleotides line up with TRBD2. The V gene end was trimmed by 5 bases and the J gene end by 7 bases; junction bases not matched to a gene: 11. CDR3 length: 16 amino acids. Germline assignment: CDR1 SGHTA and CDR2 FQGTGA. CDR3 DNA sequence: TGTGCCAGCAGCCTGTTCGCGGGAGGGCCGGACGGGGAGCTGTTTTTT. This codes for CASSLFAGGPDGELFF.

The V and J genes are TRBV2 and TRBJ1-5; D might be TRBD1 (6 bases). Germline V gene lookup returns CDR1 SNHLY and CDR2 FYNNEI. The CDR3 contains 13 residues. The germline V and J ends were trimmed by 6 bases and 5 bases, with 11 bases remaining between them. CDR3 sequence reads: CASSKKGDQPQHF. The CDR3 DNA reads TGTGCCAGCAGCAAAAAGGGGGATCAGCCCCAGCATTTT.

Points on this clone: Other DNA sequences of this sample code for an identical CDR3. This chain links TRBV27 with TRBJ1-1; possible D gene TRBD1, 5 bases. CDR3 length: 13 amino acids. The ends were cut back, 3 bases at V and 2 bases at J, with 7 bases in the middle. Germline CDR1 MNHEY, CDR2 SMNVEV (reference sequence). Here the CDR3 DNA reads TGTGCCAGCAGTTTTAGGGGAAACACTGAAGCTTTCTTT. Protein product: CASSFRGNTEAFF.

The V gene is TRBV24-1, the J gene TRBJ1-2, with 9 nucleotides matching TRBD1. The V gene's germline CDR1 is KGHDR and CDR2 SFDVKD. V lost 3 bases, J lost 5 bases, and 6 bases stayed unmatched. The CDR3 is 15 residues long. DNA for the CDR3: TGTGCCACCAGTGATGGTGGGACAGGGAGGTATGGCTACACCTTC. This translates into CATSDGGTGRYGYTF.